These 2 T cell receptor beta chains share one sample of origin, sequenced in a study of CD8+ T cells in alopecia areata. The treatment was: oral pan-JAK inhibitor, 5-10 mg twice daily. Investigators isolated RNA and reverse transcribed it into cDNA to act as the sequencing template. Measured with immunoSEQ multiplex PCR; TCRdb has only the in-frame clones, and not every one. Of about 140,000 clones in the sample, more than 85% were seen once. The material sequenced was CD8+ T cells sorted from blood, taken at week 4, from a patient treated with tofacitinib. These receptors came from a human donor with alopecia areata.

This chain joins TRBV7-9 and TRBJ2-1, with TRBD2 matching over 13 bases. The CDR3 extends over 16 amino acids. Trimming cost V 7 bases and J 5 bases; bases outside gene matches: 8. Germline V gives CDR1 SEHNR, CDR2 FQNEAQ (reference sequence). The CDR3 DNA follows: TGTGCCAGCATCGGAGGGACTAGCGGGAAAAACAATGAGCAGTTCTTC. It yields the protein CASIGGTSGKNNEQFF.

The chain joins TRBV27 to TRBJ2-7; no clear D gene. Germline V gives CDR1 MNHEY, CDR2 SMNVEV (reference sequence). V was clipped by 2 bases and J by 4 bases, with 6 bases between them. The CDR3 is 12 amino acids. The CDR3: CASSLNGYEQYF. The CDR3 DNA sequence: TGTGCCAGCAGTTTAAACGGGTACGAGCAGTACTTC.